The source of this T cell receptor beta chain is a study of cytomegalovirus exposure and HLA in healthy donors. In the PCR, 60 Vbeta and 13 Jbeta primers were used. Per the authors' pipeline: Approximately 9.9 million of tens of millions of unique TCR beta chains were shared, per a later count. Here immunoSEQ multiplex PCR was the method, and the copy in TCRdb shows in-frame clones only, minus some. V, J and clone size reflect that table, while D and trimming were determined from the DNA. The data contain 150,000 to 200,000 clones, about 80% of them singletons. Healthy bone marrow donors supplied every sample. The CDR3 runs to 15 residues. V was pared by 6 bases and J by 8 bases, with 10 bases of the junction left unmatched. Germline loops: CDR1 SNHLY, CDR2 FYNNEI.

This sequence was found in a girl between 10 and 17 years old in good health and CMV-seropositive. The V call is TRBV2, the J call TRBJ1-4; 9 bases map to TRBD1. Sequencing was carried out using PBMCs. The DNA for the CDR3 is TGTGCCAGCAGCCCCGAGGGACAGGGAGCCGAAAAACTGTTTTTT. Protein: CASSPEGQGAEKLFF.